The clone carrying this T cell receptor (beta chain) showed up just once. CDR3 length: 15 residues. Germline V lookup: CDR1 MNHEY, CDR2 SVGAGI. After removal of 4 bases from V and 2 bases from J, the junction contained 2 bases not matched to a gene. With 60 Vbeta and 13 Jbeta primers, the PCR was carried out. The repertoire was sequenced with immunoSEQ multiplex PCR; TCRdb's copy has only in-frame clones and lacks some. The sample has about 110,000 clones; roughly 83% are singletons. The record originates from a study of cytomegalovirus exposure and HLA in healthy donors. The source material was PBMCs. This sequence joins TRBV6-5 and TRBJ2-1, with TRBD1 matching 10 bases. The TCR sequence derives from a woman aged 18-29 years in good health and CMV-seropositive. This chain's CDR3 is CASSFDRGPYNEQFF. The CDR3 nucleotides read TGTGCCAGCAGTTTCGACAGGGGGCCCTACAATGAGCAGTTCTTC.